This TCR beta chain was captured by sequencing in a study of T cells in Graves' hyperthyroidism and ophthalmopathy. Germline CDR1 reads PRHDT; CDR2 reads FYEKMQ (reference sequence). The CDR3 extends over 17 amino acids. Unmatched junction bases numbered 13, after V lost 5 bases and J lost 5 bases. Clinical symptoms, serum thyroxine and TRAb, thyroid ultrasound and orbital computed tomography together formed the diagnostic basis. Amplified TCR beta CDR3 regions derived from RNA transcripts. When the TCR CDR3 underwent first-round RT-PCR, the HTBI primer set was used. TCRdb re-analysed the multiplex PCR reads in MiXCR, keeping a single row per CDR3 protein. Counted here are about 840,000 distinct CDR3 sequences, 35% to 40% occurring once; the ten biggest clones make up roughly 8.3%.

Sequencing used blood. The chain recombines TRBV13 with TRBJ1-1; TRBD1 agrees at 11 bases. This receptor was obtained from a young man with Graves' hyperthyroidism. CDR3 loop: CASSPIGGQGGGTEAFF. As DNA, the CDR3 is TGTGCCAGCAGCCCGATAGGGGGACAGGGGGGAGGGACTGAAGCTTTCTTT.